The clone carrying this T cell receptor beta chain was counted between two and nine times. Antigen unknown. TCRdb redid the calling of the 5' RACE reads with MiXCR, one entry per CDR3 protein. The sample lists 350,000 to 500,000 distinct CDR3 sequences, under 20% occurring once. This sample is drawn from a study of T-cell memory formation after mild COVID-19. About the research overall: The study found TCR clusters largely donor specific. The study's findings and limits: Within pre-infection memory, some responding clones were found, suggesting cross-reactive memory joined. CD4+ contracting clones were found mainly in CM and EM, and CD8+ ones in EMRA.

The CDR3 consists of 17 residues. V dropped 1 base and J dropped 0; count of bases not matched to a gene: 5. The germline V gene has CDR1 SGHVS and CDR2 FNYEAQ. The chain links TRBV7-6 to TRBJ2-2; 7 bases are a match to TRBD1. The sequencing sample was made of PBMCs or a T cell subset sorted from them (not recorded which). The sequence was obtained from a man in his late teens or twenties who had mild COVID-19 (a few samples of this study predate the infection). Cell type and time point are not known. This CDR3 reads CASSLGGGAANTGELFF. CDR3 nucleotides: TGTGCCAGCAGCTTAGGAGGGGGCGCTGCGAACACCGGGGAGCTGTTTTTT.